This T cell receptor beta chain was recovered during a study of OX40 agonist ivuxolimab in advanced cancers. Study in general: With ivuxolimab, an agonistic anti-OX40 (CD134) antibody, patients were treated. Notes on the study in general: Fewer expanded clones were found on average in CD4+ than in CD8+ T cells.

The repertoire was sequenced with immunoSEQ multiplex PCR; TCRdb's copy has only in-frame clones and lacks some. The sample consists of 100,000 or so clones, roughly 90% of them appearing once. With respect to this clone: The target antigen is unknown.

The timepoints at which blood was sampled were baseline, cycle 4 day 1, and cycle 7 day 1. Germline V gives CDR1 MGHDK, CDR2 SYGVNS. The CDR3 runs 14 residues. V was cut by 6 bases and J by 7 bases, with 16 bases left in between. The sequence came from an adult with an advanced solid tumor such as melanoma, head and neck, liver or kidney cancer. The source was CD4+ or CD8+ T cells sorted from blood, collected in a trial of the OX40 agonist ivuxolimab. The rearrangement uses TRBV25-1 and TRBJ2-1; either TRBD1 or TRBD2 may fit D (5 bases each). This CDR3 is CASRGQLEANEQFF. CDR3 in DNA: TGTGCCAGCAGGGGGCAGTTGGAGGCAAATGAGCAGTTCTTC.